This T cell receptor beta chain was captured by sequencing in a study of T cell responses to AZD1222 COVID-19 vaccine. Here immunoSEQ multiplex PCR was the method, and the copy in TCRdb shows in-frame clones only, minus some. The repertoire includes nearly 95,000 clones, about 90% of them detected once, and approximately 8.7% sits in the top ten. Study findings and constraints: Seropositive at baseline were only a handful of AZD1222 recipients. Repertoires were collected only later (after the peak T cell response had occurred).

In regard to this clone: Its antigen remains unknown.

Between the trimmed V and J ends, which lost 0 bases and 2 bases, there was a span of 15 bases. The CDR3 consists of 16 residues. In germline, CDR1 is SGHRS, CDR2 YFSETQ. This chain connects TRBV5-1 to TRBJ2-7, with D maybe TRBD1 (9 bases). Sequences were derived from peripheral blood, sampled on day 0 of AZD1222 vaccination. The source of this sequence is an adult in good health. CDR3 loop: CASSLVAGQGTYEQYF. CDR3 sequence (DNA): TGCGCCAGCAGCTTGGTAGCGGGACAGGGCACCTACGAGCAGTACTTC.